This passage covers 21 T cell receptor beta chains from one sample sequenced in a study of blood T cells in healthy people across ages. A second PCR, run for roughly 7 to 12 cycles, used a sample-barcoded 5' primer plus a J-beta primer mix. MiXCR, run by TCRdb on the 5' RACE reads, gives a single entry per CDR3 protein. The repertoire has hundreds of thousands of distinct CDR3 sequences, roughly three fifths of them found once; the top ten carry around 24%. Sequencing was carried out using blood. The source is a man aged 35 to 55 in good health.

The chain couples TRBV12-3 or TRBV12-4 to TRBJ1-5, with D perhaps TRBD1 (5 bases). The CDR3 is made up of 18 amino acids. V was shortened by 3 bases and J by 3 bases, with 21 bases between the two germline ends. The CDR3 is CASSFIAQQGSVNQPQHF. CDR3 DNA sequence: TGTGCCAGCAGTTTCATCGCCCAGCAGGGCAGCGTCAATCAGCCCCAGCATTTT.

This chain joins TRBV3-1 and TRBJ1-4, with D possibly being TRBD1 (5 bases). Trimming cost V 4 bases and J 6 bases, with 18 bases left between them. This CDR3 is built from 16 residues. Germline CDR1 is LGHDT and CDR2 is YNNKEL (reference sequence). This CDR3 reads CASSPRHPGIYEKLFF. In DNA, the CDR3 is TGTGCCAGCAGCCCCCGACACCCAGGGATCTATGAAAAACTGTTTTTT. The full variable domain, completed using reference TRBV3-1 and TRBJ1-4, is DTAVSQTPKYLVTQMGNDKSIKCEQNLGHDTMYWYKQDSKKFLKIMFSYNNKELIINETVPNRFSPKSPDKAHLNLHINSLELGDSAVYFCASSPRHPGIYEKLFFGSGTQLSVL.

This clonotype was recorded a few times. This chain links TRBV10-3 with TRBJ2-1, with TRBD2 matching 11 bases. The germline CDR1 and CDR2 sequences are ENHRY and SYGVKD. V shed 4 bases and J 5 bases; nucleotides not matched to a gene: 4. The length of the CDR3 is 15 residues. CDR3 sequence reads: CAISVTSGSHNEQFF. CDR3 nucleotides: TGTGCCATCAGTGTCACTAGCGGGAGCCACAATGAGCAGTTCTTC.

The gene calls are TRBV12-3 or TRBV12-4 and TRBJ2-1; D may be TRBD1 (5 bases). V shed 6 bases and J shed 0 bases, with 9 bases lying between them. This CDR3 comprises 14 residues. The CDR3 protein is CASRPRDSYNEQFF. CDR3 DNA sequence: TGTGCCAGCAGGCCCAGGGACTCCTACAATGAGCAGTTCTTC.

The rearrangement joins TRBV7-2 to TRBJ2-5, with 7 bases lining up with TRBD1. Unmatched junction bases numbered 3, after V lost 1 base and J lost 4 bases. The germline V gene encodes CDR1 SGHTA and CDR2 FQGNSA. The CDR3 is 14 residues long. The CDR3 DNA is TGTGCCAGCAGCTTAGGCTACAGGGGAGAGACCCAGTACTTC. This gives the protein CASSLGYRGETQYF. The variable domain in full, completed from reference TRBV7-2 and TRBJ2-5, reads GAGVSQSPSNKVTEKGKDVELRCDPISGHTALYWYRQSLGQGLEFLIYFQGNSAPDKSGLPSDRFSAERTGGSVSTLTIQRTQQEDSAVYLCASSLGYRGETQYFGPGTRLLVL.

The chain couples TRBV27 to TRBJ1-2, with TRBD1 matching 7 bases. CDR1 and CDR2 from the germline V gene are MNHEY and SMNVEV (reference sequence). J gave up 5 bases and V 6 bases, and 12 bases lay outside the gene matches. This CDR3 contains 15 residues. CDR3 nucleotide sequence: TGTGCCAGCAGCTACGGGACAGACAACCTGTATGGCTACACCTTC. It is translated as CASSYGTDNLYGYTF.

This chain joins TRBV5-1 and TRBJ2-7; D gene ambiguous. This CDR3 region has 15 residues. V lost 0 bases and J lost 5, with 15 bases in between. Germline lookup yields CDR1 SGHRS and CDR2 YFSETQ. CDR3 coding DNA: TGCGCCAGCAGCTTGGGGGCGGCGGACGGTCACGAGCAGTACTTC. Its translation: CASSLGAADGHEQYF.

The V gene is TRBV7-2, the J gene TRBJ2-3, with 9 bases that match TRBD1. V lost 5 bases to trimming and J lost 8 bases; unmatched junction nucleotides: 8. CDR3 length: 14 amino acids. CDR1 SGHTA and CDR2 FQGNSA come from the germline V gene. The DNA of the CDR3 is TGTGCCAGCAGCCGGACAGGGGACCGGGGTACGCAGTATTTT. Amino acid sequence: CASSRTGDRGTQYF.

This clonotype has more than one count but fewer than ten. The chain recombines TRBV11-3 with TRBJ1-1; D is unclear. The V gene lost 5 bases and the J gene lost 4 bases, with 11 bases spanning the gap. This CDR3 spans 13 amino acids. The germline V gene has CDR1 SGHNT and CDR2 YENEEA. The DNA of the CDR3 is TGTGCCAGCAGCCCCCGAGACTTCACTGAAGCTTTCTTT. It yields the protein CASSPRDFTEAFF.

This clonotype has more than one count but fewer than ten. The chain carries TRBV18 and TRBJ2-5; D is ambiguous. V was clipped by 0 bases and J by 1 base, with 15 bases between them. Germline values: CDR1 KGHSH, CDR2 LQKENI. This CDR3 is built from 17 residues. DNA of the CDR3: TGTGCCAGCTCACCACCCCAGAACCCTAATTCCCAAGAGACCCAGTACTTC. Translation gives CASSPPQNPNSQETQYF. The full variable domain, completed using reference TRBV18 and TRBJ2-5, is NAGVMQNPRHLVRRRGQEARLRCSPMKGHSHVYWYRQLPEEGLKFMVYLQKENIIDESGMPKERFSAEFPKEGPSILRIQQVVRGDSAAYFCASSPPQNPNSQETQYFGPGTRLLVL.

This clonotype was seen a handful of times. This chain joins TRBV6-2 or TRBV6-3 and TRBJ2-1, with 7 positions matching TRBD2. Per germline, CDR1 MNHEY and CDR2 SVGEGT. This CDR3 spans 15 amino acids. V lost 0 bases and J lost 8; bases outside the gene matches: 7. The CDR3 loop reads CASSYSLGRIDEQFF. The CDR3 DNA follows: TGTGCCAGCAGTTACTCTCTCGGGAGGATCGATGAGCAGTTCTTC.

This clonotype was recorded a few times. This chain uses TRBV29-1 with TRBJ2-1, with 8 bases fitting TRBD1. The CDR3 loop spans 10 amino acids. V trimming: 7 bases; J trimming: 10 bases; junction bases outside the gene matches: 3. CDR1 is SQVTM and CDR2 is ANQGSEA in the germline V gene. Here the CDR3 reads CSGGQGEQFF. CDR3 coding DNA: TGCAGCGGTGGACAGGGAGAGCAGTTCTTC.

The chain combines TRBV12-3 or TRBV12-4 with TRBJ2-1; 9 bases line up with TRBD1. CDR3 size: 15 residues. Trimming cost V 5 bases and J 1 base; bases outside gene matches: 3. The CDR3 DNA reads TGTGCCAGCAGTCGGACAGGGGAGTCCTACAATGAGCAGTTCTTC. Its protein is CASSRTGESYNEQFF.

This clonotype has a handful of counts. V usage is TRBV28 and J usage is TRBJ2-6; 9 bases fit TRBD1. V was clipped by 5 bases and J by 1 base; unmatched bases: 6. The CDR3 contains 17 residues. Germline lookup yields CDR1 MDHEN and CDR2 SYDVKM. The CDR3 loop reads CASSPGGTGSGANVLTF. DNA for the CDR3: TGTGCCAGCAGTCCCGGCGGGACAGGGTCTGGGGCCAACGTCCTGACTTTC.

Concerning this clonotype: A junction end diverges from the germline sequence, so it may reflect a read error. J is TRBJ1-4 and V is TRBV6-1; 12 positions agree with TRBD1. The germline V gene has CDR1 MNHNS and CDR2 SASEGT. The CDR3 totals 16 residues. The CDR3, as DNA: TGTGCCAGCAGAGAAGGGACAGGGGGCGTTCATGAAAAACTGTTTTTT. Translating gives CASREGTGGVHEKLFF.

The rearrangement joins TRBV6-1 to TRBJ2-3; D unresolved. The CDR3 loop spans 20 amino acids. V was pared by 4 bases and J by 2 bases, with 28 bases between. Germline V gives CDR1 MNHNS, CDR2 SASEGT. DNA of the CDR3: TGTGCCAGCAGTGTCGTGCCCCTTACTAACTTTGTAGGGCTCACAGATACGCAGTATTTT. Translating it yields CASSVVPLTNFVGLTDTQYF.

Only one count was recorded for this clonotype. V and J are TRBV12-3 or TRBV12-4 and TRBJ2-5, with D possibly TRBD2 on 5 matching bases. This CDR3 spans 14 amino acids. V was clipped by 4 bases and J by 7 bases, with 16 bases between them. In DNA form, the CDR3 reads TGTGCCAGCAGTTCCCTACTAGAGAGACCGACCCAGTACTTC. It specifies CASSSLLERPTQYF.

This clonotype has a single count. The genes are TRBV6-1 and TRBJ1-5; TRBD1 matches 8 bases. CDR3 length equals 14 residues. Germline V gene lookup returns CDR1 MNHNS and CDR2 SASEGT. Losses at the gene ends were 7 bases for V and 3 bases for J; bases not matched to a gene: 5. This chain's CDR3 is CASNPTGDNQPQHF. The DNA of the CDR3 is TGTGCCAGCAATCCGACAGGGGACAATCAGCCCCAGCATTTT.

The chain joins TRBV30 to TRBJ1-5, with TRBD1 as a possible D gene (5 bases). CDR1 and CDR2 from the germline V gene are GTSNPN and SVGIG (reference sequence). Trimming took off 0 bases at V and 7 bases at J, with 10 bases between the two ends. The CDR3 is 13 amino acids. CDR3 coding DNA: TGTGCCTGGAGTGTAGGGGAGGGACAGCCCCAGCATTTT. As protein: CAWSVGEGQPQHF.

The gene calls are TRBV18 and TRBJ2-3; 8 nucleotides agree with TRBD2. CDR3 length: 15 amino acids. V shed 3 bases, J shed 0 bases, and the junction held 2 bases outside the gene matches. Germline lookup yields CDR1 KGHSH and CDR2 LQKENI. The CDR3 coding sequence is TGTGCCAGCTCACCTAGCGGGGAGAGCACAGATACGCAGTATTTT. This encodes CASSPSGESTDTQYF.

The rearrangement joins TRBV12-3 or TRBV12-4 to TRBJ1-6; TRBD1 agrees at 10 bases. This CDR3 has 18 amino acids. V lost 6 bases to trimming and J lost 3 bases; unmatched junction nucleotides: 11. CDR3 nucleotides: TGTGCCAGCAGCTCCCCTGGGACAGGGGAATTCTATAATTCACCCCTCCACTTT. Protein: CASSSPGTGEFYNSPLHF.